These 29 T cell receptor beta chains were sequenced from one sample in a study of blood T cell repertoires in COVID-19 (dated by TCRdb to 2020 to 2022). Receptor libraries were prepared by the immunoSEQ multiplex PCR assay. TCRdb mirrors the immuneACCESS table, restricted to in-frame sequences. Some clones are absent from its copies; in checked studies, under half trace to an unresolved V gene, and the reason for the others is unknown. This sample holds roughly 230,000 clones; almost 85% were observed only once. Of the sample, more than 4% is held by the ten largest clones. Source material: peripheral blood. All receptors derive from a man aged 45-60 years with acute or convalescent COVID-19.

J is TRBJ2-5 and V is TRBV5-4, with TRBD1 matching 7 bases. After removal of 2 bases from V and 2 bases from J, the junction contained 9 bases not matched to a gene. This CDR3 is 16 amino acids long. From germline, CDR1 is SGHNT and CDR2 YYREEE (reference sequence). The CDR3 DNA is TGTGCCAGCAGCTTAGCGACAGGGCTTGGGCAAGAGACCCAGTACTTC. It codes for CASSLATGLGQETQYF.

The chain carries TRBV30 and TRBJ2-4, with 7 positions matching TRBD1. Germline CDR1 and CDR2: GTSNPN and SVGIG (reference sequence). V lost 5 bases and J lost 2; bases outside the gene matches: 12. The CDR3 has 16 residues. CDR3 sequence (DNA): TGTGCCTGGGGGGGATGGGGACAGAGGACCAAAAACATTCAGTACTTC. Amino acid sequence: CAWGGWGQRTKNIQYF.

This chain joins TRBV20-1 and TRBJ1-1, with D possibly TRBD1 on 5 matching bases. CDR1 is DFQATT, CDR2 SNEGSKA, per germline (reference sequence). V gave up 3 bases and J gave up 10 bases, with 21 bases separating them. The CDR3 is made up of 14 amino acids. The CDR3 spells CSASGSGPPGVAFF. The CDR3 nucleotides are TGCAGTGCTAGTGGGAGCGGGCCGCCGGGGGTAGCTTTCTTT.

This chain links TRBV19 with TRBJ1-1; the match to TRBD1 covers 8 bases. The CDR3 sequence is 15 residues long. Trimming took 3 bases from V and 5 from J; bases not matched to a gene: 8. Germline-derived CDR1 and CDR2 are LNHDA and SQIVND (reference sequence). This chain's CDR3 is CASSIRRGRRTEAFF. The CDR3 nucleotides read TGTGCCAGTAGTATTCGCAGGGGGCGACGGACTGAAGCTTTCTTT.

The chain couples TRBV28 to TRBJ2-3; D is perhaps TRBD1 (6 bases). Germline CDR1 reads MDHEN; CDR2 reads SYDVKM. V gave up 2 bases and J gave up 2 bases, with 11 bases separating them. This CDR3 region has 15 residues. CDR3 nucleotides: TGTGCCAGCAGTTTACCCGGGGACATCACAGATACGCAGTATTTT. It encodes CASSLPGDITDTQYF. Complete variable domain (other parts from reference TRBV28 and TRBJ2-3): DVKVTQSSRYLVKRTGEKVFLECVQDMDHENMFWYRQDPGLGLRLIYFSYDVKMKEKGDIPEGYSVSREKKERFSLILESASTNQTSMYLCASSLPGDITDTQYFGPGTRLTVL.

The chain has TRBV5-1 and TRBJ2-5, with 10 nucleotides matching TRBD2. The germline V gene has CDR1 SGHRS and CDR2 YFSETQ. J gave up 4 bases and V 2 bases, and 5 bases lay outside the gene matches. The CDR3 spans 15 residues. The CDR3 protein is CASSLSGGASETQYF. CDR3 DNA sequence: TGCGCCAGCAGCTTAAGCGGGGGGGCCTCAGAGACCCAGTACTTC.

The CDR3 DNA sequence: TGTGCCAGCAGCGGCAACTTAGGACAACGGGCCCACGAGCAGTACTTC. Translated: CASSGNLGQRAHEQYF. The V call is TRBV7-8, the J call TRBJ2-7; tentatively, D is TRBD1 (5 bases). The germline gives CDR1 SGHVS, CDR2 FQNEAQ. Trimming shortened V by 5 bases and J by 5 bases, and 22 bases separated the two germline ends. CDR3 size: 16 residues. The whole variable domain, filled in from reference TRBV7-8 and TRBJ2-7, reads GAGVSQSPRYKVAKRGQDVALRCDPISGHVSLFWYQQALGQGPEFLTYFQNEAQLDKSGLPSDRFFAERPEGSVSTLKIQRTQQEDSAVYLCASSGNLGQRAHEQYFGPGTRLTVT.

The J gene is TRBJ1-1, the V gene TRBV2; 8 nucleotides agree with TRBD1. The J segment lost 1 base and the V segment lost 4 bases, leaving 5 bases of the junction unmatched. This CDR3 is built from 15 residues. Germline lookup yields CDR1 SNHLY and CDR2 FYNNEI. The CDR3 bases are TGTGCCAGCAGTGGGTCAGGGGGCTGGAACACTGAAGCTTTCTTT. This sequence encodes CASSGSGGWNTEAFF. Complete variable domain (other parts from reference TRBV2 and TRBJ1-1): EPEVTQTPSHQVTQMGQEVILRCVPISNHLYFYWYRQILGQKVEFLVSFYNNEISEKSEIFDDQFSVERPDGSNFTLKIRSTKLEDSAMYFCASSGSGGWNTEAFFGQGTRLTVV.

J is TRBJ2-2 and V is TRBV10-2, with D possibly matching TRBD1 (5 bases). Germline V gives CDR1 WSHSY, CDR2 SAAADI. The CDR3 covers 13 residues. The ends were cut back, 7 bases at V and 1 base at J, with 7 bases in the middle. CDR3 residues: CASTGQNTGELFF. In DNA, the CDR3 is TGCGCCAGCACAGGACAGAACACCGGGGAGCTGTTTTTT.

This clone was seen only a few times. The chain employs TRBV19 and TRBJ1-1; possibly TRBD1 for D (5 bases). Germline CDR1 is LNHDA and CDR2 is SQIVND (reference sequence). The V gene lost 3 bases and the J gene lost 7 bases, with 18 bases spanning the gap. CDR3 size: 15 residues. The CDR3 sequence: CASSIEGRSRVEAFF. In nucleotides, the CDR3 is TGTGCCAGTAGTATTGAGGGGAGGTCAAGGGTTGAAGCTTTCTTT. Drawing the rest from reference TRBV19 and TRBJ1-1, the complete variable domain is DGGITQSPKYLFRKEGQNVTLSCEQNLNHDAMYWYRQDPGQGLRLIYYSQIVNDFQKGDIAEGYSVSREKKESFPLTVTSAQKNPTAFYLCASSIEGRSRVEAFFGQGTRLTVV.

This rearrangement joins TRBV9 to TRBJ1-2; 7 bases line up with TRBD1. V was clipped by 3 bases and J by 13 bases; unmatched bases: 15. Germline CDR1 SGDLS, CDR2 YYNGEE. The CDR3 totals 14 residues. As DNA, the CDR3 is TGTGCCAGCAGCGGCTACGGGACAGCCTATTTAGTCACCTTC. Its translation is CASSGYGTAYLVTF.

The chain links TRBV7-8 to TRBJ2-4; TRBD1 might be the D (7 bases). Trimming stripped 1 base from V and 6 bases from J, with 10 bases between. The germline V gene has CDR1 SGHVS and CDR2 FQNEAQ. The CDR3 has 14 residues. DNA for the CDR3: TGTGCCAGCAGCTTAGGACAGGGAGGAAACATTCAGTACTTC. Protein: CASSLGQGGNIQYF.

This clone was seen once. V usage is TRBV28 and J usage is TRBJ2-1, with 7 bases identical to TRBD2. Per germline, CDR1 MDHEN and CDR2 SYDVKM. The junction had 16 bases not matched to a gene; V was cut back by 5 bases and J by 9 bases. This CDR3 is 16 amino acids long. Here the CDR3 DNA reads TGTGCCAGCAGTCCGCTAGGACTAGGTAGAGTAAGTGAGCAGTTCTTC. Its protein product is CASSPLGLGRVSEQFF.

V is TRBV27 and J is TRBJ1-1, with a possible D match to TRBD1 (6 bases). Trimming removed 3 bases from V and 1 base from J, with 9 bases in between. CDR1 and CDR2 from the germline V gene are MNHEY and SMNVEV (reference sequence). This CDR3 contains 14 residues. The CDR3 nucleotides are TGTGCCAGCAGTTTGGGCAGGGGGAACACTGAAGCTTTCTTT. It translates to CASSLGRGNTEAFF.

The chain employs TRBV6-5 and TRBJ2-6, with a tentative D call TRBD1 (6 bases). The CDR3 spans 15 residues. CDR1 and CDR2 from the germline V gene are MNHEY and SVGAGI. V was shortened by 8 bases and J by 0 bases, with 11 bases between the two germline ends. The CDR3 region has the DNA TGTGCCAGCCGTACAGGGATCTCTGGGGCCAACGTCCTGACTTTC. It yields the protein CASRTGISGANVLTF.

This chain uses TRBV6-6 with TRBJ1-2; D uncertain. The CDR3 is made up of 12 amino acids. The V and J ends lost 8 bases and 0 bases respectively, with 7 bases between them. Per germline, CDR1 MNHNY and CDR2 SVGAGI (reference sequence). The CDR3: CASADTNYGYTF. As DNA, the CDR3 is TGTGCCAGCGCTGACACTAACTATGGCTACACCTTC.

J is TRBJ1-5 and V is TRBV6-5, with D possibly matching TRBD1 (6 bases). The CDR3 runs to 13 residues. The V gene lost 4 bases and the J gene lost 4 bases, with 8 bases spanning the gap. Germline CDR1 is MNHEY and CDR2 is SVGAGI. CDR3 bases: TGTGCCAGCAGTTCCCAGGGGAATCAGCCCCAGCATTTT. Translating gives CASSSQGNQPQHF.

The rearrangement uses TRBV30 and TRBJ2-1; D is undetermined. V was cut by 0 bases and J by 8 bases, with 8 bases left in between. Germline CDR1 is GTSNPN and CDR2 is SVGIG (reference sequence). The CDR3 extends over 12 amino acids. CDR3 sequence: CAWSVHRDEQFF. CDR3 nucleotide sequence: TGTGCCTGGAGTGTCCACCGGGATGAGCAGTTCTTC.

This clone was found once. V usage is TRBV5-1 and J usage is TRBJ1-1; 8 bases are shared with TRBD1. Per the germline V gene, CDR1 is SGHRS and CDR2 is YFSETQ. With 2 bases clipped from V and 3 bases from J, the junction kept 6 bases outside the gene matches. The CDR3 sequence is 15 residues long. CDR3 coding DNA: TGCGCCAGCAGCTTAAGAGGACAGGGCCACACTGAAGCTTTCTTT. Amino acids: CASSLRGQGHTEAFF.

The V call is TRBV7-3, the J call TRBJ2-2; 9 positions match TRBD1. The CDR3 consists of 15 residues. Germline CDR1 reads SGHTA; CDR2 reads FQGTGA. J lost 4 bases, V lost 5 bases, and 5 bases had no gene match. The CDR3, as DNA: TGTGCCAGCAGCCCCACAGGGGGCGTCACCGGGGAGCTGTTTTTT. Protein: CASSPTGGVTGELFF.

This rearrangement joins TRBV18 to TRBJ2-7; D is perhaps TRBD1 (6 bases). Trimming took 6 bases from V and 3 from J, leaving 15 bases between them. Germline values: CDR1 KGHSH, CDR2 LQKENI. This CDR3 has 14 amino acids. The CDR3 region is CASSPTVGGYEQYF. The CDR3 bases are TGTGCCAGCTCGCCAACCGTAGGGGGCTACGAGCAGTACTTC.

This chain joins TRBV11-2 and TRBJ2-7; perhaps TRBD2 as D (6 bases). The V gene's germline CDR1 is SGHAT and CDR2 FQNNGV. V lost 5 bases and J lost 3, with 11 bases in between. There are 13 residues in the CDR3. CDR3 region: CASSRGDYYEQYF. CDR3 in DNA: TGTGCCAGCAGCCGCGGGGATTACTACGAGCAGTACTTC.

The chain has TRBV6-5 and TRBJ1-6; no firm D call. Germline loops: CDR1 MNHEY, CDR2 SVGAGI. V was pared by 6 bases and J by 7 bases, with 10 bases between. This CDR3 spans 13 amino acids. The CDR3 loop is CASRGWRNSPLHF. The CDR3 nucleotides are TGTGCCAGCAGGGGCTGGAGGAATTCACCCCTCCACTTT.

In DNA form, the CDR3 reads TGTGCCATCAGCCCCACCTATTCCACAGATACGCAGTATTTT. Its protein product is CAISPTYSTDTQYF. This rearrangement joins TRBV10-3 to TRBJ2-3; D is unresolved. The CDR3 contains 14 residues. In germline, CDR1 is ENHRY, CDR2 SYGVKD. V lost 6 bases to trimming and J lost 2 bases, with 12 bases between them.

With respect to this clone: Other DNA sequences in the same sample also yield this CDR3. The CDR3: CASSLRGGYTF. As DNA, the CDR3 is TGTGCCAGCAGTTTAAGGGGTGGCTACACCTTC. V and J are TRBV12-3 or TRBV12-4 and TRBJ1-2; possible D gene TRBD1, 5 bases. CDR3 length: 11 amino acids. Trimming removed 2 bases from V and 7 bases from J, with 5 bases in between.

The chain is built from TRBV28 and TRBJ1-2, with a weak D call TRBD1 (5 bases). The CDR3 extends over 14 amino acids. Trimming stripped 4 bases from V and 4 bases from J, with 13 bases between. Germline CDR1 and CDR2: MDHEN and SYDVKM. The CDR3 here is CASSSGQGIYGYTF. The CDR3 DNA is TGTGCCAGCAGTTCGGGTCAGGGCATCTATGGCTACACCTTC.

The V call is TRBV9, the J call TRBJ2-7, with D perhaps TRBD1 (5 bases). V was trimmed by 0 bases and J by 3 bases, leaving 13 bases between them. CDR1 and CDR2 from the germline V gene are SGDLS and YYNGEE. CDR3 size: 15 residues. CDR3 sequence reads: CASSVDAGIVYEQYF. The CDR3 nucleotides are TGTGCCAGCAGCGTAGACGCAGGGATCGTCTACGAGCAGTACTTC.

V gene TRBV12-3 or TRBV12-4 combines with J gene TRBJ1-3; D is unresolved. The CDR3 runs 12 residues. V was trimmed by 8 bases and J by 4 bases, leaving 9 bases between them. The CDR3 protein is CASASTGNTIYF. CDR3 in DNA: TGTGCCAGCGCGTCGACAGGAAACACCATATATTTT.

J is TRBJ1-5 and V is TRBV7-2, with D possibly being TRBD1 (5 bases). This CDR3 has 13 residues. V lost 5 bases to trimming and J lost 6 bases, with 11 bases between them. Per the germline V gene, CDR1 is SGHTA and CDR2 is FQGNSA. The CDR3 region is CASSRAGGQPQHF. The CDR3 coding sequence is TGTGCCAGCAGCCGCGCGGGGGGTCAGCCCCAGCATTTT.